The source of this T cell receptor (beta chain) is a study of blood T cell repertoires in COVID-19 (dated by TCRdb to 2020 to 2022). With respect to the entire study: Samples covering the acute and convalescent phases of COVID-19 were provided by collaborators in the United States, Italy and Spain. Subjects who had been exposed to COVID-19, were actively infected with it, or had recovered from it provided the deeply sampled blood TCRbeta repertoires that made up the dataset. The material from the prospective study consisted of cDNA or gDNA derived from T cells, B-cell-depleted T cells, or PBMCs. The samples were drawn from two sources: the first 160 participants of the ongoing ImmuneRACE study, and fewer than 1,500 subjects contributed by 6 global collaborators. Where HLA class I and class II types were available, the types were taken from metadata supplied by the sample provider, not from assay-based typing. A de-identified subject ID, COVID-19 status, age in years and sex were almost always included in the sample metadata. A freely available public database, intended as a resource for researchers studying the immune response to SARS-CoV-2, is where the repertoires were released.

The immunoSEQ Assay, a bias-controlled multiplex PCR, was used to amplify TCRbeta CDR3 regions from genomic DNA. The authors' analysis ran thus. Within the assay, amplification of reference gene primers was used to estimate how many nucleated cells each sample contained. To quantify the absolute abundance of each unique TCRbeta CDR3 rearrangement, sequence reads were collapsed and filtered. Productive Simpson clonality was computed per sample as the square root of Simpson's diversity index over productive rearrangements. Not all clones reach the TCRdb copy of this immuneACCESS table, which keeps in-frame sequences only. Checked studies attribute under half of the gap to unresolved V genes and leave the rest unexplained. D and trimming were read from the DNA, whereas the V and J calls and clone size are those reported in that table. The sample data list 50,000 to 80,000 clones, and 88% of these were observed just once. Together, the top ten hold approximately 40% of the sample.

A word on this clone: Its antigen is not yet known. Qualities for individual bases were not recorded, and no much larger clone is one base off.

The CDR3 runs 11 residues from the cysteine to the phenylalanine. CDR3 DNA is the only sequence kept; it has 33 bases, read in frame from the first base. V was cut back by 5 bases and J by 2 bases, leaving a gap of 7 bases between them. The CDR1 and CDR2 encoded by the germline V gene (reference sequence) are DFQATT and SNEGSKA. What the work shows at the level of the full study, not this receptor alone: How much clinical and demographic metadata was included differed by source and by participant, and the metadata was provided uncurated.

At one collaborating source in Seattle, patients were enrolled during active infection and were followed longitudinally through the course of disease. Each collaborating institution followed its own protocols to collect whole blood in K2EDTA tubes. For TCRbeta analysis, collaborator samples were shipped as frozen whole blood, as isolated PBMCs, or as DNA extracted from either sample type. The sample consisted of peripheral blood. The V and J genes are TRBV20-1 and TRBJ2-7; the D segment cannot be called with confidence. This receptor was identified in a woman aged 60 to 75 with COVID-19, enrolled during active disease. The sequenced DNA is TGCAGTGCTGAACGGGCCTACGAGCAGTACTTC. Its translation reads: CSAERAYEQYF.